The entry below gives a single T cell receptor beta chain sequence along with its context. Original methodology: Nucleated cell counts were estimated from reference gene primer amplification. Clones were read by immunoSEQ multiplex PCR, and TCRdb kept only the in-frame ones, dropping some. From that table come the V and J calls and clone size; the DNA was used to work out D and trimming. The sample contains about 59,000 clones, about 93% of which appear only once. The CDR3 covers 15 residues. Germline assignment: CDR1 LNHNV and CDR2 YYDKDF (reference sequence). Trimming removed 2 bases from V and 6 bases from J; junction bases left unmatched: 8. The sample belongs to a study of blood T cell repertoires in COVID-19. For the study at large: Researchers got acute and convalescent COVID-19 samples from the United States, Italy and Spain. T cells, B-cell-depleted T cells, or PBMCs supplied cDNA or gDNA.

This clonotype was obtained from a man at least 80 years old with acute or convalescent COVID-19. Material for sequencing was peripheral blood. V is TRBV15 and J is TRBJ2-7, with 9 nucleotides matching TRBD1. CDR3 in amino acids: CATSRRPGTGTEQYF. Written as DNA, the CDR3 is TGTGCCACCAGCAGACGTCCCGGGACAGGGACCGAGCAGTACTTC. The variable domain in full, with the rest retrieved from reference TRBV15 and TRBJ2-7, is DAMVIQNPRYQVTQFGKPVTLSCSQTLNHNVMYWYQQKSSQAPKLLFHYYDKDFNNEADTPDNFQSRRPNTSFCFLDIRSPGLGDTAMYLCATSRRPGTGTEQYFGPGTRLTVT.